The 31 T cell receptor beta chains below were found in one sample sequenced in a study of blood T cells in healthy people across ages. With a J-beta primer mix and a sample-barcoded 5' primer, a second PCR ran roughly 6 to 11 cycles. TCRdb processed the 5' RACE reads anew with MiXCR; each CDR3 protein has one entry. This sample has 700,000 or so distinct CDR3 sequences, with roughly two fifths found just once. The sample was blood. These receptors were taken from a man older than 75 in good health.

CDR3 nucleotide sequence: TGCGCCAGCAGCTTGGTGGCGAGGCGTGGATCCTACAATGAGCAGTTCTTC. This sequence encodes CASSLVARRGSYNEQFF. The V gene is TRBV5-1, the J gene TRBJ2-1, with D uncertain. The CDR3 runs 17 residues. Deletions cut 0 bases from V and 1 base from J, with 14 bases between. Germline lookup yields CDR1 SGHRS and CDR2 YFSETQ.

The rearrangement joins TRBV6-2 or TRBV6-3 to TRBJ1-1; unclear D gene. Per germline, CDR1 MNHEY and CDR2 SVGEGT. The CDR3 contains 13 residues. Trimming pared 1 base from V and 6 bases from J, leaving 9 bases between. The CDR3 DNA follows: TGTGCCAGCAGTTACTGGCAGGCTTCTGAAGCTTTCTTT. Translation: CASSYWQASEAFF.

This clonotype was seen a single time. The chain uses TRBV7-2 and TRBJ2-3, with 13 bases lining up with TRBD2. Germline lookup yields CDR1 SGHTA and CDR2 FQGNSA. The CDR3 covers 18 residues. Trimming at V came to 3 bases and at J to 2 bases, leaving 8 bases not matched to a gene. CDR3 nucleotide sequence: TGTGCCAGCAGCTTCAGACTAGCGGGAGGTGCTAACACAGATACGCAGTATTTT. Amino acid sequence: CASSFRLAGGANTDTQYF. The full variable domain, its missing parts supplied by reference TRBV7-2 and TRBJ2-3, is GAGVSQSPSNKVTEKGKDVELRCDPISGHTALYWYRQSLGQGLEFLIYFQGNSAPDKSGLPSDRFSAERTGGSVSTLTIQRTQQEDSAVYLCASSFRLAGGANTDTQYFGPGTRLTVL.

The chain employs TRBV29-1 and TRBJ2-7; D unclear. V lost 3 bases and J lost 10, with 13 bases in between. The CDR3 has 11 residues. Germline CDR1 reads SQVTM; CDR2 reads ANQGSEA. This CDR3 reads CSVEVREPQYF. CDR3 nucleotide sequence: TGCAGCGTTGAGGTTCGTGAGCCCCAGTACTTC.

This clonotype came up a few times. The chain carries TRBV7-2 and TRBJ2-7; tentatively, D is TRBD1 (5 bases). Trimming took 8 bases from V and 4 from J, leaving 18 bases between them. The CDR3 covers 14 residues. The germline gives CDR1 SGHTA, CDR2 FQGNSA. CDR3 sequence reads: CASGLGHLKYEQYF. CDR3 DNA sequence: TGTGCCAGCGGCCTAGGACATCTAAAATACGAGCAGTACTTC.

This clonotype has just a few counts. The chain employs TRBV18 and TRBJ1-2; TRBD1 agrees at 10 bases. This CDR3 has 15 amino acids. Looked up from germline, CDR1 is KGHSH and CDR2 is LQKENI. J lost 8 bases, V lost 2 bases, and 8 bases had no gene match. The CDR3 loop is CASSPFRDRGEGYTF. CDR3 nucleotides: TGTGCCAGCTCACCATTCCGGGACAGGGGCGAAGGCTACACCTTC.

A remark on this clonotype: A junction boundary mismatches the germline segment, possibly from a read error. The chain uses TRBV27 and TRBJ1-2; possible D gene TRBD1, 5 bases. Looked up from germline, CDR1 is MNHEY and CDR2 is SMNVEV (reference sequence). The CDR3 runs 13 residues. The CDR3 DNA reads as TGTGCCGGCAGTTTGACAGTGGGCTATGGCTACACCTTC. Protein sequence: CAGSLTVGYGYTF.

The chain carries TRBV10-3 and TRBJ2-3, with 7 nucleotides matching TRBD2. Germline CDR1 and CDR2: ENHRY and SYGVKD. The CDR3 is 14 residues long. Losses at the gene ends were 6 bases for V and 5 bases for J; bases not matched to a gene: 8. The CDR3 nucleotides read TGTGCCATCAGGGGAGGGAGGGGCGAAGATACGCAGTATTTT. It codes for CAIRGGRGEDTQYF.

The chain uses TRBV5-1 and TRBJ2-1, with 7 bases lining up with TRBD2. Germline trimming cut 4 bases from V and 8 bases from J; bases unmatched to any gene: 15. Germline V CDR1 and CDR2: SGHRS, YFSETQ. CDR3 size: 16 residues. This CDR3 is CASSPPGGSLAHEQFF. Here the CDR3 DNA reads TGCGCCAGCAGCCCCCCAGGCGGGAGTCTCGCCCATGAGCAGTTCTTC.

The J gene is TRBJ1-1, the V gene TRBV29-1, with D possibly TRBD1 on 6 matching bases. Per germline, CDR1 SQVTM and CDR2 ANQGSEA. Trimming took off 7 bases at V and 6 bases at J, with 18 bases between the two ends. The CDR3 is made up of 13 amino acids. This chain's CDR3 is CSGEATGSAEAFF. CDR3 coding DNA: TGCAGCGGAGAAGCAACAGGGTCGGCTGAAGCTTTCTTT.

This chain joins TRBV6-5 and TRBJ1-2; perhaps TRBD1 as D (5 bases). The germline CDR1 and CDR2 sequences are MNHEY and SVGAGI. The CDR3 runs to 14 residues. Trimming cost V 5 bases and J 9 bases, with 19 bases left between them. CDR3 coding DNA: TGTGCCAGCAGTCCAACCCTGACAGCGGGGAGCTACACCTTC. This codes for CASSPTLTAGSYTF.

This clonotype has more than one count but fewer than ten. This chain joins TRBV20-1 and TRBJ1-6; 8 bases are a match to TRBD1. CDR3 size: 14 residues. Germline trimming cut 2 bases from V and 6 bases from J; bases unmatched to any gene: 3. The V gene's germline CDR1 is DFQATT and CDR2 SNEGSKA (reference sequence). CDR3 sequence reads: CSARQGAGNSPLHF. In DNA form, the CDR3 reads TGCAGTGCTAGACAGGGGGCGGGTAATTCACCCCTCCACTTT.

The DNA for the CDR3 is TGTGCCAGTGCTCAGGGAGCAGATACGCAGTATTTT. Protein sequence: CASAQGADTQYF. The chain links TRBV6-6 to TRBJ2-3; D may correspond to TRBD1 or TRBD2 (5 bases each). Germline CDR1 reads MNHNY; CDR2 reads SVGAGI (reference sequence). This CDR3 has 12 amino acids. The ends were cut back, 9 bases at V and 4 bases at J, with 11 bases in the middle.

The table lists this clonotype with a few counts. The rearrangement links TRBV9 to TRBJ2-2; 8 nucleotides line up with TRBD1. Germline lookup yields CDR1 SGDLS and CDR2 YYNGEE. This CDR3 has 15 amino acids. J was trimmed by 7 bases and V by 4 bases; bases with no gene match: 9. CDR3 amino acids: CASSSRDRGYGELFF. DNA of the CDR3: TGTGCCAGCAGCTCACGTGACAGGGGATACGGGGAGCTGTTTTTT. Looking up the rest from reference TRBV9 and TRBJ2-2 gives the full variable domain: DSGVTQTPKHLITATGQRVTLRCSPRSGDLSVYWYQQSLDQGLQFLIQYYNGEERAKGNILERFSAQQFPDLHSELNLSSLELGDSALYFCASSSRDRGYGELFFGEGSRLTVL.

The chain recombines TRBV11-2 with TRBJ1-4; tentatively, D is TRBD1 (5 bases). V lost 4 bases to trimming and J lost 8 bases, with 17 bases between them. CDR3 size: 15 residues. The germline gives CDR1 SGHAT, CDR2 FQNNGV. The CDR3 region has the DNA TGTGCCAGCAGCTCAAGGCAGGGTTATGGAGAAAAACTGTTTTTT. Translating it yields CASSSRQGYGEKLFF.

The rearrangement uses TRBV28 and TRBJ1-2; D perhaps matches TRBD1 (5 bases). Germline-derived CDR1 and CDR2 are MDHEN and SYDVKM. This CDR3 spans 16 amino acids. Trimming pared 0 bases from V and 0 bases from J, leaving 11 bases between. The CDR3 coding sequence is TGTGCCAGCAGTTTATGGGCAGGGTTAGCTAACTATGGCTACACCTTC. This sequence encodes CASSLWAGLANYGYTF.

The genes are TRBV4-1 and TRBJ2-3; no reliable D call. V was shortened by 1 base and J by 1 base, with 15 bases between the two germline ends. This CDR3 has 17 amino acids. CDR1 is MGHRA, CDR2 YSYEKL, per germline. CDR3 sequence reads: CASSQAGHRLGTDTQYF. DNA of the CDR3: TGCGCCAGCAGCCAAGCGGGTCATAGGCTAGGCACAGATACGCAGTATTTT.

The sample holds many counts of this clonotype. This sequence may be a read error, since a much larger clone differs from it by one base. The rearrangement joins TRBV30 to TRBJ2-1; TRBD1 matches at 7 bases. V lost 8 bases, J lost 7 bases, and 8 bases stayed unmatched. The V gene's germline CDR1 is GTSNPN and CDR2 SVGIG (reference sequence). The CDR3 contains 12 residues. CDR3 protein: CAGGQIGNEQFF. The CDR3 nucleotides read TGTGCCGGGGGACAGATTGGTAATGAGCAGTTCTTC.

The V call is TRBV4-2, the J call TRBJ2-1; possibly TRBD2 for D (7 bases). The CDR3 contains 17 residues. V gave up 1 base and J gave up 8 bases, with 21 bases separating them. CDR1 and CDR2 from the germline V gene are LGHNA and YNFKEQ. CDR3 in DNA: TGTGCCAGCAGCCAAGTCCAGGGAGGGACACTACTCTATGAGCAGTTCTTC. It codes for CASSQVQGGTLLYEQFF.

This clonotype was seen a handful of times. The V and J genes are TRBV20-1 and TRBJ2-3; the D is unclear. Deletions cut 1 base from V and 7 bases from J, with 6 bases between. Per the germline V gene, CDR1 is DFQATT and CDR2 is SNEGSKA (reference sequence). The CDR3 has 11 residues. Here the CDR3 reads CSARVRNTQYF. In DNA form, the CDR3 reads TGCAGTGCTAGAGTTAGGAATACGCAGTATTTT.

This clonotype was picked up a small number of times. The chain combines TRBV5-1 with TRBJ2-6; 9 bases are a match to TRBD1. CDR1 is SGHRS, CDR2 YFSETQ, per germline. This CDR3 comprises 19 residues. The V gene end was trimmed by 4 bases and the J gene end by 0 bases; junction bases not matched to a gene: 11. For the CDR3, the DNA is TGCGCCAGCAGCCCGGGGGACAGGGTACCGAACTCTGGGGCCAACGTCCTGACTTTC. Translated: CASSPGDRVPNSGANVLTF.

The genes are TRBV7-8 and TRBJ2-7; D not certain. CDR3 length: 13 amino acids. Trimming shortened V by 1 base and J by 4 bases, and 8 bases separated the two germline ends. Germline V CDR1 and CDR2: SGHVS, FQNEAQ. The CDR3 coding sequence is TGTGCCAGCAGCTTAGAACTTCTTTACGAGCAGTACTTC. Residues: CASSLELLYEQYF.

The rearrangement joins TRBV5-1 to TRBJ2-3, with D possibly TRBD2 on 7 matching bases. Trimming stripped 3 bases from V and 5 bases from J, with 25 bases between. The germline V gene has CDR1 SGHRS and CDR2 YFSETQ. This CDR3 has 18 amino acids. The CDR3 DNA sequence: TGCGCCAGCAGCTCAGGGAGAGGTCGGGGGGCGCGTGGAGATACGCAGTATTTT. Translated: CASSSGRGRGARGDTQYF.

This clonotype was seen ten or more times. This chain uses TRBV12-3 or TRBV12-4 with TRBJ2-7, with a tentative D call TRBD1 (6 bases). The V end was cut by 6 bases, the J end by 0 bases, with 9 bases between. The CDR3 length is 13 residues. The CDR3 loop is CASSRTDSYEQYF. The CDR3 region has the DNA TGTGCCAGCAGCAGGACAGACTCCTACGAGCAGTACTTC.

The rearrangement joins TRBV5-6 to TRBJ2-3, with a possible D match to TRBD2 (6 bases). The germline CDR1 and CDR2 sequences are SGHDT and YYEEEE. V lost 1 base and J lost 7, with 22 bases in between. This CDR3 spans 17 amino acids. The chain's CDR3 is CASSLRRGLLVGNTQYF. CDR3 nucleotides: TGTGCCAGCAGCTTGAGGAGGGGACTCCTGGTGGGCAATACGCAGTATTTT.

This clonotype was seen many times. The J gene is TRBJ2-4, the V gene TRBV15, with TRBD1 identical over 10 bases. The CDR3 runs to 15 residues. J was trimmed by 7 bases and V by 4 bases; bases with no gene match: 7. Germline V gene sequence: CDR1 LNHNV, CDR2 YYDKDF (reference sequence). The CDR3 sequence is CATSIDRGPWNIQYF. CDR3 bases: TGTGCCACCAGCATAGACAGGGGGCCGTGGAACATTCAGTACTTC.

In its sample, this clonotype was seen many times. The chain combines TRBV20-1 with TRBJ2-7; no clear D. Between the trimmed V and J ends, which lost 2 bases and 1 base, there was a span of 15 bases. Germline CDR1 reads DFQATT; CDR2 reads SNEGSKA (reference sequence). The CDR3 covers 15 residues. In DNA, the CDR3 is TGCAGTGCTAGATCTCTGGGGTCTTCGTCCTACGAGCAGTACTTC. Translation: CSARSLGSSSYEQYF.

The CDR3: CASSQNGAGQYNSPLHF. The CDR3 nucleotides are TGCGCCAGCAGCCAAAATGGGGCGGGACAGTATAATTCACCCCTCCACTTT. The chain uses TRBV4-3 and TRBJ1-6, with 7 bases that match TRBD1. The germline CDR1 and CDR2 sequences are LGHNA and YSLEER. CDR3 length: 17 residues. Trimming at V came to 2 bases and at J to 4 bases, leaving 8 bases not matched to a gene.

The J gene is TRBJ2-5, the V gene TRBV27, with D tentatively TRBD2 (7 bases). TRBJ2-7 explains the end of the DNA better; the J call may be wrong. The CDR3 has 16 residues. Germline CDR1 is MNHEY and CDR2 is SMNVEV (reference sequence). The DNA for the CDR3 is TGTGCCAGCAGTTTAGTATCGGGGGGCCCCAAGGGCGAGCAGTACTTC. Protein: CASSLVSGGPKGEQYF.

About this clonotype itself: One end of the junction does not line up with germline, which may come from a read error. The gene calls are TRBV12-3 or TRBV12-4 and TRBJ1-5; no reliable D call. This CDR3 is built from 14 residues. This chain's CDR3 is CASSVAYGNQPQHF. CDR3 in DNA: TGTGCCAGCAGTGTAGCTTATGGCAATCAGCCCCAGCATTTT.

As regards this clonotype: This may come from a read error, since a much larger clone is one base off. The chain links TRBV20-1 to TRBJ2-3, with D possibly being TRBD1 or TRBD2 (5 bases each). This CDR3 is 12 amino acids long. Germline loops: CDR1 DFQATT, CDR2 SNEGSKA (reference sequence). V lost 6 bases and J lost 4, with 11 bases in between. The CDR3 reads CSAPGDADTQYF. CDR3 DNA: TGCAGTGCCCCCGGGGACGCAGATACGCAGTATTTT.